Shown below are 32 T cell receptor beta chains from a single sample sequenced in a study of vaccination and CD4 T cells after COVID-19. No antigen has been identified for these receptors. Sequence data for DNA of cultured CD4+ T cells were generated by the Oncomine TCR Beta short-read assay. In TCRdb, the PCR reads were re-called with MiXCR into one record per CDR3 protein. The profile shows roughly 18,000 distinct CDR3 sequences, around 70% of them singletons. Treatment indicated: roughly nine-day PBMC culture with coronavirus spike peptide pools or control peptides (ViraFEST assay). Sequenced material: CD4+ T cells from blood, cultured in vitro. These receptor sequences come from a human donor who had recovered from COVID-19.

The CDR3: CASTPVGGHPYEQYF. The CDR3 coding sequence is TGTGCCAGCACCCCGGTGGGGGGCCACCCCTACGAGCAGTACTTC. V and J are TRBV7-8 and TRBJ2-7; D is tentatively TRBD1 or TRBD2 (6 bases each). The V end lost 7 bases, the J end lost 2 bases, and 18 bases lay between the germline ends. This CDR3 contains 15 residues. CDR1 is SGHVS and CDR2 is FQNEAQ in the germline V gene.

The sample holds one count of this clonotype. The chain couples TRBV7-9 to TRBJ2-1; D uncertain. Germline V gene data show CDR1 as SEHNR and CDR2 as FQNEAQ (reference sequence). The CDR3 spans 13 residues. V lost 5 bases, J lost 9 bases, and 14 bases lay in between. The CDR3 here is CASSATTGPEQFF. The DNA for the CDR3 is TGTGCCAGCAGCGCAACCACTGGGCCTGAGCAGTTCTTC.

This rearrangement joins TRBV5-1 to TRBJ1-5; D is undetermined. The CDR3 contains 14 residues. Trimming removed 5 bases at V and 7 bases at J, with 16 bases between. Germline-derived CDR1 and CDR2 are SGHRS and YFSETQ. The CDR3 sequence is CASSPDGPGQPQHF. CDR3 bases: TGCGCCAGCAGTCCAGACGGTCCCGGGCAGCCCCAGCATTTT.

The CDR3 protein is CASSLMGSQETQYF. The CDR3, as DNA: TGTGCCAGCAGCTTAATGGGGAGCCAAGAGACCCAGTACTTC. The rearrangement uses TRBV7-2 and TRBJ2-5, with D possibly matching TRBD2 (5 bases). This CDR3 contains 14 residues. Germline V gives CDR1 SGHTA, CDR2 FQGNSA. Trimming left V 2 bases short and J 1 base short, with 8 bases between.

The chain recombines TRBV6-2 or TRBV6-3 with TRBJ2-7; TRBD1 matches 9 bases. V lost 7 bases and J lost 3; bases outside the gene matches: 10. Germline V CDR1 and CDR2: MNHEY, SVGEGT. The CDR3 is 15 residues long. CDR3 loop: CASTPSGTGSYEQYF. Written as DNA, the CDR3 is TGTGCCAGCACCCCCTCCGGGACAGGGAGCTACGAGCAGTACTTC.

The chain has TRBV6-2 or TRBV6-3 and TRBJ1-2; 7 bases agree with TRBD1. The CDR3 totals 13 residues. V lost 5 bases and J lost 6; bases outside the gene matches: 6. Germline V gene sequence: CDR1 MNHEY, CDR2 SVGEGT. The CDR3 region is CASSPGQRNGYTF. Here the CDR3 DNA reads TGTGCCAGCAGTCCGGGACAGCGAAATGGCTACACCTTC.

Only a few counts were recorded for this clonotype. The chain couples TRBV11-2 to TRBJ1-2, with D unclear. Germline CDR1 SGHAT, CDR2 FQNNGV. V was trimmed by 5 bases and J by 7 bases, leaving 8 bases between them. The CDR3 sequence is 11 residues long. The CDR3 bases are TGTGCCAGCAGCCTAGGAGTTGGCTACACCTTC. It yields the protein CASSLGVGYTF.

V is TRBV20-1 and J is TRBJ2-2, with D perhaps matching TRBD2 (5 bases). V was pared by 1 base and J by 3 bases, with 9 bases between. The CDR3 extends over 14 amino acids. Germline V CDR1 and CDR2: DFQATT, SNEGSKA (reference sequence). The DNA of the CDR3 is TGCAGTGCTAGAGGGAGGTTAGACACCGGGGAGCTGTTTTTT. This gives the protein CSARGRLDTGELFF.

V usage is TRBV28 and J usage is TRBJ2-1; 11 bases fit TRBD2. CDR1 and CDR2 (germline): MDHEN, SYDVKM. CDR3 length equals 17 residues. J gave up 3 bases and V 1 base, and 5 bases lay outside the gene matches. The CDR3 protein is CASSLYRGTSGYNEQFF. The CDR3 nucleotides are TGTGCCAGCAGTTTATATCGGGGGACTAGCGGCTACAATGAGCAGTTCTTC.

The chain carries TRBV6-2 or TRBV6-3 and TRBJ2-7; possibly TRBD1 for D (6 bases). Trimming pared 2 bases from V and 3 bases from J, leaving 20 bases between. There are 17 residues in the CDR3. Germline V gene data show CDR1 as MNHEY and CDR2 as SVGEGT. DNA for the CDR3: TGTGCCAGCAGTTACGAAGACAGGCCTCTTATTCGCTACGAGCAGTACTTC. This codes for CASSYEDRPLIRYEQYF.

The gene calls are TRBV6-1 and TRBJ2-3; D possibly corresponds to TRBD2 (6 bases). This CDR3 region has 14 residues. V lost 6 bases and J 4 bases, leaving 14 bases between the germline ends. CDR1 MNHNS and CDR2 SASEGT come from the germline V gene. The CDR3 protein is CASSPGGGADTQYF. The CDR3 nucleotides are TGTGCCAGCAGCCCCGGGGGTGGGGCAGATACGCAGTATTTT.

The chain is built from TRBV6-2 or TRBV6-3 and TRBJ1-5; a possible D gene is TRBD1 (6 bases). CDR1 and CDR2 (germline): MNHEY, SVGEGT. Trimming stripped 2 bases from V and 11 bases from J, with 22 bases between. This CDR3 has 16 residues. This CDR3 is CASSYPRGAAGAAQHF. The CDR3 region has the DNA TGTGCCAGCAGTTACCCGAGGGGGGCCGCGGGAGCGGCCCAGCATTTT.

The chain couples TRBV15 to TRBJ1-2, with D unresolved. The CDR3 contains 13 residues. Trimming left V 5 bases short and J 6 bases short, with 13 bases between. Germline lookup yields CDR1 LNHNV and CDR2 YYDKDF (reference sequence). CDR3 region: CATSAGPRHGYTF. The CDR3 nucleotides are TGTGCCACCAGCGCCGGCCCCAGGCATGGCTACACCTTC.

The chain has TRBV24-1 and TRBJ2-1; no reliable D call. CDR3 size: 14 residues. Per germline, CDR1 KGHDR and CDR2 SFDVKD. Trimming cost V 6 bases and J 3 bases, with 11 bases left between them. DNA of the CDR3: TGTGCCACCAGTTCTACAGACCTCTACAATGAGCAGTTCTTC. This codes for CATSSTDLYNEQFF.

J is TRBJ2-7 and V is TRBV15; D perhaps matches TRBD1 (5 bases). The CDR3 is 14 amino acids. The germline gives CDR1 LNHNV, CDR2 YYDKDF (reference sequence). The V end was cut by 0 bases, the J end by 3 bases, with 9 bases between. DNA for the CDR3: TGTGCCACCAGCAGAGATAGTAGGGGCTACGAGCAGTACTTC. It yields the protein CATSRDSRGYEQYF.

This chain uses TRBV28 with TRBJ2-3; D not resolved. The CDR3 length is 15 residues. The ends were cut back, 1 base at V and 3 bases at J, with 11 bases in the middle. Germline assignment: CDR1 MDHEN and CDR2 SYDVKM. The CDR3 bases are TGTGCCAGCAGTTTATTAAGAACAGTTACAGATACGCAGTATTTT. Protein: CASSLLRTVTDTQYF.

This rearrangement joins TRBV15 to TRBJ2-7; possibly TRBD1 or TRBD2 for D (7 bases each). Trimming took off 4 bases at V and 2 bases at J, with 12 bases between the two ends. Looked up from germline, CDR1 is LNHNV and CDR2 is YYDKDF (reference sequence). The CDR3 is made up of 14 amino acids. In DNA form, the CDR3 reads TGTGCCACCAGCACTCAGGGGGGGGCCTACGAGCAGTACTTC. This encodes CATSTQGGAYEQYF.

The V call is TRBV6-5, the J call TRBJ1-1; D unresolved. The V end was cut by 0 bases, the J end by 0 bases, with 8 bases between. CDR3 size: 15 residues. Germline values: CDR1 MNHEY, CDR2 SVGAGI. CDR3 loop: CASSYSGFLNTEAFF. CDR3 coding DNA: TGTGCCAGCAGTTACTCCGGGTTTTTGAACACTGAAGCTTTCTTT.

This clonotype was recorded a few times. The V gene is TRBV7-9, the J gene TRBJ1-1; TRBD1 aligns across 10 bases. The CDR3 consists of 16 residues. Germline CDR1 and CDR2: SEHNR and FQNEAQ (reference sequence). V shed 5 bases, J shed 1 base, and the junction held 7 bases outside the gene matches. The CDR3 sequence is CASSRRTGGGNTEAFF. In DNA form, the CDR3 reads TGTGCCAGCAGCCGACGGACAGGGGGAGGGAACACTGAAGCTTTCTTT.

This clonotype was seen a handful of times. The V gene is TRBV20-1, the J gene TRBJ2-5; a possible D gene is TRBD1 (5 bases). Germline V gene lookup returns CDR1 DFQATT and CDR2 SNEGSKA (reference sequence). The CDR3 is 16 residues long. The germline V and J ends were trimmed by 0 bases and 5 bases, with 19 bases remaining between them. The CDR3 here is CSARDPMGQGWETQYF. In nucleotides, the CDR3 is TGCAGTGCTAGAGATCCAATGGGGCAGGGTTGGGAGACCCAGTACTTC.

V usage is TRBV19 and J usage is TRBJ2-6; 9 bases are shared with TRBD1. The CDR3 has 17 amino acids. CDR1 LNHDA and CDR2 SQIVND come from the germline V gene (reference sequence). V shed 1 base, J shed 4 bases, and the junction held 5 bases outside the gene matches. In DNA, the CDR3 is TGTGCCAGTAGTATAGGGACAGGGGTATCAGGGGCCAACGTCCTGACTTTC. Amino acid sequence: CASSIGTGVSGANVLTF.

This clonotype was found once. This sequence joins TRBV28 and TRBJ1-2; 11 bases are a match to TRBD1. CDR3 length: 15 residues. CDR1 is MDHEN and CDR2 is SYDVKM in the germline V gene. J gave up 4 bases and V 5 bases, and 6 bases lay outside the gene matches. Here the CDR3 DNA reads TGTGCCAGCAGTCTAGCCGGGACAGGGGGCTATGGCTACACCTTC. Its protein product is CASSLAGTGGYGYTF.

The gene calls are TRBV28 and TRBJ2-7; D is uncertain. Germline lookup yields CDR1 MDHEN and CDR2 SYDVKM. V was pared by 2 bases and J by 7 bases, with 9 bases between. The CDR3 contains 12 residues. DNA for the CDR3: TGTGCCAGCAGTTTACTAGGGCGAGAGCAGTACTTC. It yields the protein CASSLLGREQYF.

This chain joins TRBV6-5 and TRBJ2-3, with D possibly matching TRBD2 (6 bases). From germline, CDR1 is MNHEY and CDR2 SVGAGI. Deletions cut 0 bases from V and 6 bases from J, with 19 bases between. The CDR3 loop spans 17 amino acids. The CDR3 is CASSYSGDWGVVDTQYF. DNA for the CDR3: TGTGCCAGCAGTTACTCCGGGGACTGGGGAGTGGTCGATACGCAGTATTTT.

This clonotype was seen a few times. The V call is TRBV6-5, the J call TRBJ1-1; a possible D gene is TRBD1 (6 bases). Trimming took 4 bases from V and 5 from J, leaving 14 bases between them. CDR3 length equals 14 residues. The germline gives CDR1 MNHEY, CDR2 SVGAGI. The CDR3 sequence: CASSLPGGPTEAFF. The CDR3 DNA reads TGTGCCAGCAGTTTGCCGGGGGGGCCAACTGAAGCTTTCTTT.

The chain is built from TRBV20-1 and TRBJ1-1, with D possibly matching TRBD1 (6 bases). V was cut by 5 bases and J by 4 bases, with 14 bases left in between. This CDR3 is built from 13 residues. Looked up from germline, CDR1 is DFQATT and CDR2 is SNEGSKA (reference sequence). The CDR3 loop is CSAYGGAFTEAFF. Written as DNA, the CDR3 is TGCAGTGCTTATGGGGGGGCATTCACTGAAGCTTTCTTT.

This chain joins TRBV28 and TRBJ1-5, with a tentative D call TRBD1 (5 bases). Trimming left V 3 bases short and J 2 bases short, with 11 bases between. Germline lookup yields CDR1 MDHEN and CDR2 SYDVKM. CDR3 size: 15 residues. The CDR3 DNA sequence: TGTGCCAGCAGTTTTCAGGGCTTCGGCAATCAGCCCCAGCATTTT. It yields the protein CASSFQGFGNQPQHF.

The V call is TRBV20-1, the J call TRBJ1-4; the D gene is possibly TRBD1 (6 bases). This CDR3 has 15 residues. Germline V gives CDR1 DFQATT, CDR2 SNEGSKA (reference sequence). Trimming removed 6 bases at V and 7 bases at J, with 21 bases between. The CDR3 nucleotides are TGCAGTGCCCTGAGGGTGGGCAGGGGTACTGAAAAACTGTTTTTT. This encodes CSALRVGRGTEKLFF.

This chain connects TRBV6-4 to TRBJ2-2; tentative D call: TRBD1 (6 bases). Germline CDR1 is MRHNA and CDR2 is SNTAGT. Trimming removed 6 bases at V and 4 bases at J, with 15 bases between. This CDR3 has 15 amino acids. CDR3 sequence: CASRHRALGTGELFF. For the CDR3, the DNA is TGTGCCAGCAGACACAGGGCGCTGGGCACCGGGGAGCTGTTTTTT.

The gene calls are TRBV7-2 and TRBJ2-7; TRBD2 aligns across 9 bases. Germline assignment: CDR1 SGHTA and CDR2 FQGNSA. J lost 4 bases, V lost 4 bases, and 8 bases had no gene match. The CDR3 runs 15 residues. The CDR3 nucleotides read TGTGCCAGCAGCTCAACTAGCGGGTCAGTGTACGAGCAGTACTTC. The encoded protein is CASSSTSGSVYEQYF.

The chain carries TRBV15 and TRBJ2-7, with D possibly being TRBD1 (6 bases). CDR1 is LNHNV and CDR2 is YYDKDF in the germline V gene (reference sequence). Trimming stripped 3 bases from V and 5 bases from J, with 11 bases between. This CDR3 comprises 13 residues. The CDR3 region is CATSRHTGNEQYF. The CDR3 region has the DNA TGTGCCACCAGCAGGCACACAGGGAACGAGCAGTACTTC.

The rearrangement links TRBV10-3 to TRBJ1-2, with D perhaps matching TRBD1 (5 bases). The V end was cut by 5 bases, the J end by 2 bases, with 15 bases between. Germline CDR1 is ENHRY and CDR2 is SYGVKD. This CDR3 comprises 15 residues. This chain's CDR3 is CAISNQGPINYGYTF. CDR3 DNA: TGTGCCATCAGTAACCAGGGACCAATAAACTATGGCTACACCTTC.